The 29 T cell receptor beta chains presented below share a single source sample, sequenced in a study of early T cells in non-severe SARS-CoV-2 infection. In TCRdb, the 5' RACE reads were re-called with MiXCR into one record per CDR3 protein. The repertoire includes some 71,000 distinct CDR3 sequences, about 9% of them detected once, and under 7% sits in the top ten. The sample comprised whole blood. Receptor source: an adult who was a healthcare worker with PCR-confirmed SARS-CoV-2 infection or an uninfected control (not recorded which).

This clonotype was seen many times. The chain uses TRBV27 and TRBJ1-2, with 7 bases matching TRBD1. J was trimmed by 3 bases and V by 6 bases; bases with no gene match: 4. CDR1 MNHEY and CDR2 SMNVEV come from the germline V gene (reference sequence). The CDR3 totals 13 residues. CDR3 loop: CASSRQGDYGYTF. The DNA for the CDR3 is TGTGCCAGCAGCCGACAGGGAGACTATGGCTACACCTTC.

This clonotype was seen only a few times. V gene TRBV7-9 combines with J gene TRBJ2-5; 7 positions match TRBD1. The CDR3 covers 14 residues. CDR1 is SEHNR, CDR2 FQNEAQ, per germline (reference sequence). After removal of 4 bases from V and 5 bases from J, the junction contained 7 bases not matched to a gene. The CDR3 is CASSYLTGEETQYF. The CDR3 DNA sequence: TGTGCCAGCAGCTACCTAACAGGGGAGGAGACCCAGTACTTC.

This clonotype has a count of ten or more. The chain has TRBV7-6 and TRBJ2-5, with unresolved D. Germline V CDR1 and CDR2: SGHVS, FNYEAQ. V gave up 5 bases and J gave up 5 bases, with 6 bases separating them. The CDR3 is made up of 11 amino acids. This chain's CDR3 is CASSVGETQYF. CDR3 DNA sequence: TGTGCCAGCAGCGTGGGTGAGACCCAGTACTTC.

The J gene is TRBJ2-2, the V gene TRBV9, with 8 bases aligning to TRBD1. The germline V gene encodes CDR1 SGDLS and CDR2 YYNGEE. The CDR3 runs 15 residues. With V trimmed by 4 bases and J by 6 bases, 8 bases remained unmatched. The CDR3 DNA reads TGTGCCAGCAGCCTCACAGGACAGGGCCCCGGGGAGCTGTTTTTT. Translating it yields CASSLTGQGPGELFF.

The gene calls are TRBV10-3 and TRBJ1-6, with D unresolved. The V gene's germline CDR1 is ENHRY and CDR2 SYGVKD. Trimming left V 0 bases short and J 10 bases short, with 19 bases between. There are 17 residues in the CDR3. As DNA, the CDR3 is TGTGCCATCAGTGAGTCTAAGGTACAGACTGAGTCATCACCCCTCCACTTT. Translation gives CAISESKVQTESSPLHF.

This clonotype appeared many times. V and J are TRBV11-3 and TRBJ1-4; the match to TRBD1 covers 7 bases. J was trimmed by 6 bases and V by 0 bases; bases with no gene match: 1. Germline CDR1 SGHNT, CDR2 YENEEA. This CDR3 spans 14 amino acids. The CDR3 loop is CASSLEQGYEKLFF. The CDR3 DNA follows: TGTGCCAGCAGCTTAGAACAGGGGTATGAAAAACTGTTTTTT.

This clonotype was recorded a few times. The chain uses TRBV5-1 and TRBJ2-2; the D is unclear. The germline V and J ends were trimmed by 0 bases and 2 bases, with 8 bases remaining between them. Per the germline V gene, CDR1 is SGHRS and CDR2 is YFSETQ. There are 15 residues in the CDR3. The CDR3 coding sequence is TGCGCCAGCAGCTTGGGCGTCGACAACACCGGGGAGCTGTTTTTT. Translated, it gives CASSLGVDNTGELFF.

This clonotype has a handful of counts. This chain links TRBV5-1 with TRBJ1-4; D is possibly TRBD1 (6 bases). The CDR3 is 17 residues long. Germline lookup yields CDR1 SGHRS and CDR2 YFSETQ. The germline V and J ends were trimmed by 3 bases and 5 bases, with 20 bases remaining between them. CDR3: CASSWNTGTQGNEKLFF. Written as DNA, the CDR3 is TGCGCCAGCAGCTGGAATACAGGGACCCAGGGAAATGAAAAACTGTTTTTT.

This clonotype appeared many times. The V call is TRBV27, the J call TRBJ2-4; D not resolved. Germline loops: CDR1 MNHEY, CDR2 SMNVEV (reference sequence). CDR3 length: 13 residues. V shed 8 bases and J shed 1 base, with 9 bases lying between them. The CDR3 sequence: CASGLQAKNIQYF. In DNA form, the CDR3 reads TGTGCCAGCGGCCTACAGGCCAAAAACATTCAGTACTTC.

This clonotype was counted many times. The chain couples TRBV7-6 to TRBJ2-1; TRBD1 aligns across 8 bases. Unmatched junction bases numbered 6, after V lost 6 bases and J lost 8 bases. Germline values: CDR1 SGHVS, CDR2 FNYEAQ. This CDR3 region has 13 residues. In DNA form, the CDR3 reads TGTGCCAGCAGACGGACAGGGTACGATGAGCAGTTCTTC. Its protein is CASRRTGYDEQFF.

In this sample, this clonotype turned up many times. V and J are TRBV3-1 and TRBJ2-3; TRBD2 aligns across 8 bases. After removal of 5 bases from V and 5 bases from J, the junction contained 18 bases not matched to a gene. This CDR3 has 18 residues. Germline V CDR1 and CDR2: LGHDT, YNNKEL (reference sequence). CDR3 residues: CASSYDWRGVSSVDTQYF. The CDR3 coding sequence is TGTGCCAGCAGCTACGACTGGCGGGGGGTTTCAAGTGTAGATACGCAGTATTTT.

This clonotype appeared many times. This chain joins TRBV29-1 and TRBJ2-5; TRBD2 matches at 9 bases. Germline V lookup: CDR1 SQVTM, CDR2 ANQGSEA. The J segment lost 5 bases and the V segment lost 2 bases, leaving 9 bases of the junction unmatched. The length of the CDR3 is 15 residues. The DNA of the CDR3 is TGCAGCGTTGAAAAGGCGGGAGGGCTAGGGGAGACCCAGTACTTC. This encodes CSVEKAGGLGETQYF.

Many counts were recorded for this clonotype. CDR3 amino acids: CAISESVQPLEETQYF. Here the CDR3 DNA reads TGTGCCATCAGTGAGTCCGTGCAGCCGTTGGAAGAGACCCAGTACTTC. This chain uses TRBV10-3 with TRBJ2-5; D is unresolved. The CDR3 is 16 amino acids. Germline V gene lookup returns CDR1 ENHRY and CDR2 SYGVKD. V lost 0 bases, J lost 3 bases, and 14 bases lay in between.

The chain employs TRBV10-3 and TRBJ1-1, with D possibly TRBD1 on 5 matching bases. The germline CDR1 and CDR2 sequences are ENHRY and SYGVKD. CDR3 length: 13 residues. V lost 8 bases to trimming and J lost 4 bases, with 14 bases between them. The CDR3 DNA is TGTGCCATCGGCAGGGTCGAGAGCACTGAAGCTTTCTTT. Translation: CAIGRVESTEAFF.

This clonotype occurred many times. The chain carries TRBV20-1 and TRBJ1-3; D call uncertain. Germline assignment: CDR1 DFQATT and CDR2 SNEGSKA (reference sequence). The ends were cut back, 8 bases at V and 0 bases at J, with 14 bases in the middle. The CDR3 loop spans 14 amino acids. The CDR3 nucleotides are TGCAGTTCGAAGACCCGGGACTCTGGAAACACCATATATTTT. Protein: CSSKTRDSGNTIYF.

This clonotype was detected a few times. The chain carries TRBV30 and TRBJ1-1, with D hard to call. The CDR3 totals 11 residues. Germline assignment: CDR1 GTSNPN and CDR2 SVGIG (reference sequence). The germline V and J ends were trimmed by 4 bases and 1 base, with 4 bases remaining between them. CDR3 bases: TGTGCCTGGAATACGAACACTGAAGCTTTCTTT. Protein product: CAWNTNTEAFF.

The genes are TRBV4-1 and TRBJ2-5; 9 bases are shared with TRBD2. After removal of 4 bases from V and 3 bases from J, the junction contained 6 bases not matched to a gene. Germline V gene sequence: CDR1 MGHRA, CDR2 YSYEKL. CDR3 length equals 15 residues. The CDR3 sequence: CASSRQTSGEETQYF. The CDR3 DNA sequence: TGCGCCAGCAGCCGCCAGACTAGCGGAGAAGAGACCCAGTACTTC.

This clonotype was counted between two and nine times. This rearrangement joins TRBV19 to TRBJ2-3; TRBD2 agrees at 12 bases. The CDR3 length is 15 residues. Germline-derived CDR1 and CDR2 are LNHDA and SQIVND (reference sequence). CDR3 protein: CATEKTSGRTDTQYF. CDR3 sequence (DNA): TGTGCGACGGAAAAGACTAGCGGGAGAACAGATACGCAGTATTTT.

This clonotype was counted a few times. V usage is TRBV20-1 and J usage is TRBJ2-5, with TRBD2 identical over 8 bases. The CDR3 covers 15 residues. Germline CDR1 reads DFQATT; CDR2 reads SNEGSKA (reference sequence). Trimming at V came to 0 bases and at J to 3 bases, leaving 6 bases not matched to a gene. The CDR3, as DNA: TGCAGTGCTAGAGATCTAACAGCGGGAGAAGAGACCCAGTACTTC. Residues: CSARDLTAGEETQYF.

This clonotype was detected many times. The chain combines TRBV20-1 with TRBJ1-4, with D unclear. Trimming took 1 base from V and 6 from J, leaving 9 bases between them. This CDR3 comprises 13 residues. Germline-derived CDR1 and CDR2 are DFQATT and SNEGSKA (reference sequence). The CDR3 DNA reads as TGCAGTGCTAGAGCTGGGTCCGATGAAAAACTGTTTTTT. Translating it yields CSARAGSDEKLFF.

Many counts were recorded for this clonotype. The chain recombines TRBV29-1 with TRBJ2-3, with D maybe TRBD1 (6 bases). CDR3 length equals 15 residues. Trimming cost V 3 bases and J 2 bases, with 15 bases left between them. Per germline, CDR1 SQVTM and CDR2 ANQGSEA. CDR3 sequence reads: CSVDTGSRSTDTQYF. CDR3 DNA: TGCAGCGTTGACACAGGGTCAAGGTCCACAGATACGCAGTATTTT.

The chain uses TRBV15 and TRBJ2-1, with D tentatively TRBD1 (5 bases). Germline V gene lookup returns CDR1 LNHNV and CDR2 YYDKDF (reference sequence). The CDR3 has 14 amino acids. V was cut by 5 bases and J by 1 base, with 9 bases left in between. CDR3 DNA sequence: TGTGCCACCAGCCAAACAGGTTCCTACAATGAGCAGTTCTTC. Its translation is CATSQTGSYNEQFF.

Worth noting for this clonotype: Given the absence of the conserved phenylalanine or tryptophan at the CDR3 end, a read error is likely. CDR3 protein: CASSQDKGRIYEQYL. The CDR3 nucleotides read TGCGCCAGCAGCCAAGATAAGGGGCGGATCTACGAGCAGTACCTC. The chain combines TRBV4-3 with TRBJ2-7, with D perhaps matching TRBD1 (5 bases). The germline V and J ends were trimmed by 0 bases and 3 bases, with 12 bases remaining between them. This CDR3 is built from 15 residues. The germline V gene encodes CDR1 LGHNA and CDR2 YSLEER.

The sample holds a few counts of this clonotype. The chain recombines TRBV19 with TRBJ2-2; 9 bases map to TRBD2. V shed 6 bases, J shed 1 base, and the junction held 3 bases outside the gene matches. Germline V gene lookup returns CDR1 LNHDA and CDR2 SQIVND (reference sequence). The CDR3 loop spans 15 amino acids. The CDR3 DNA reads TGTGCCAGTAGCAATAGCGGGAGGAACACCGGGGAGCTGTTTTTT. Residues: CASSNSGRNTGELFF. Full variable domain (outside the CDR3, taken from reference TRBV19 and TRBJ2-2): DGGITQSPKYLFRKEGQNVTLSCEQNLNHDAMYWYRQDPGQGLRLIYYSQIVNDFQKGDIAEGYSVSREKKESFPLTVTSAQKNPTAFYLCASSNSGRNTGELFFGEGSRLTVL.

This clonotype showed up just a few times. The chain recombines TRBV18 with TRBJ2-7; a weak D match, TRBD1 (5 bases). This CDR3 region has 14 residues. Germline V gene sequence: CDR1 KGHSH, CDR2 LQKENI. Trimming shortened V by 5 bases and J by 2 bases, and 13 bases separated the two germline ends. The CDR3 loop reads CASSRGAGTYEQYF. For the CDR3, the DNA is TGTGCCAGCTCAAGGGGCGCAGGGACCTACGAGCAGTACTTC.

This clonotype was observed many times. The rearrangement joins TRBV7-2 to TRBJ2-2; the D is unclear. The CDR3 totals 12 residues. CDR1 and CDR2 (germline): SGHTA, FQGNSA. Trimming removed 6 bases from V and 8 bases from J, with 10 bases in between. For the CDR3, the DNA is TGTGCCAGCAGTTCCCCTGGGGGGGAGCTGTTTTTT. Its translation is CASSSPGGELFF.

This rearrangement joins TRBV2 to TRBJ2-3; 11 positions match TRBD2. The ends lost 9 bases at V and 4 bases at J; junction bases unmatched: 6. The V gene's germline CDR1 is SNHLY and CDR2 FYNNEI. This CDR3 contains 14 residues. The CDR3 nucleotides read TGTGCCAGTAAGACTAGCGGGATGGCAGATACGCAGTATTTT. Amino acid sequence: CASKTSGMADTQYF.

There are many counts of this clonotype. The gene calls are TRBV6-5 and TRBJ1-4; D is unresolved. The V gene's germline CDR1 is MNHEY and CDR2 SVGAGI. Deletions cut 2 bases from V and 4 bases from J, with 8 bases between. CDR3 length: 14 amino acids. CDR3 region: CASSYGQFNEKLFF. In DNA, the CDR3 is TGTGCCAGCAGTTACGGGCAGTTTAATGAAAAACTGTTTTTT.

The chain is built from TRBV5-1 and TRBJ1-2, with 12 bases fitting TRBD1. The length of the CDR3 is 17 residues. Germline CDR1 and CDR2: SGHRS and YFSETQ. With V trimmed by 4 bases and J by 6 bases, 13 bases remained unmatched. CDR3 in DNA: TGCGCCAGCAGCCGGGGACAGGGGGCGCGCTCGACCGATGGCTACACCTTC. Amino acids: CASSRGQGARSTDGYTF.